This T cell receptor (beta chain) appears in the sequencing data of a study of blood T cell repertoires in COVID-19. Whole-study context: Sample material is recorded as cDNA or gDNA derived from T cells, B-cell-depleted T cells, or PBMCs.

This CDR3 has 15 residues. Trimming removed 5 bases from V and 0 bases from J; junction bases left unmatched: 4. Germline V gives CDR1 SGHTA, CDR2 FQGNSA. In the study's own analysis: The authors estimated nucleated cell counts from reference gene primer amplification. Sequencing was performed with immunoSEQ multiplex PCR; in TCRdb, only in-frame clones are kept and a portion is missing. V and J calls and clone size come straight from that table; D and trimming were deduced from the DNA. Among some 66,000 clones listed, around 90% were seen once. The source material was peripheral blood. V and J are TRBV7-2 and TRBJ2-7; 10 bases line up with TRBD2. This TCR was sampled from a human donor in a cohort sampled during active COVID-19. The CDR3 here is CASSLGLAVSYEQYF. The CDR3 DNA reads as TGTGCCAGCAGCCTAGGACTAGCGGTCTCCTACGAGCAGTACTTC. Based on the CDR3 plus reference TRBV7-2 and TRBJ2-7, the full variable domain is GAGVSQSPSNKVTEKGKDVELRCDPISGHTALYWYRQSLGQGLEFLIYFQGNSAPDKSGLPSDRFSAERTGGSVSTLTIQRTQQEDSAVYLCASSLGLAVSYEQYFGPGTRLTVT.